Sequencing of this T cell receptor (beta chain) was carried out in a study of cytomegalovirus exposure and HLA in healthy donors. The PCR used 60 Vbeta and 13 Jbeta primers. The method was immunoSEQ multiplex PCR; TCRdb's version includes in-frame clones alone and lacks a portion of them. The sample has some 160,000 clones; approximately 80% are singletons. This clone was observed a single time. Its antigen is not identified. Study-wide findings and caveats: The authors later found HLA-associated TCR beta chains more clonally expanded than equally common others.

This receptor was obtained from a man aged 60 to 69 in good health and CMV-seronegative. The sequenced material came from PBMCs.

In nucleotides, the CDR3 is TGTGCCAGCAGCTTAGTACTAGCGGGAGTGGGACGGGGCAATGAGCAGTTCTTC. Its protein is CASSLVLAGVGRGNEQFF. The genes are TRBV7-2 and TRBJ2-1, with TRBD2 identical over 11 bases. V lost 1 base, J lost 6 bases, and 11 bases stayed unmatched. The CDR3 contains 18 residues. Germline V CDR1 and CDR2: SGHTA, FQGNSA.